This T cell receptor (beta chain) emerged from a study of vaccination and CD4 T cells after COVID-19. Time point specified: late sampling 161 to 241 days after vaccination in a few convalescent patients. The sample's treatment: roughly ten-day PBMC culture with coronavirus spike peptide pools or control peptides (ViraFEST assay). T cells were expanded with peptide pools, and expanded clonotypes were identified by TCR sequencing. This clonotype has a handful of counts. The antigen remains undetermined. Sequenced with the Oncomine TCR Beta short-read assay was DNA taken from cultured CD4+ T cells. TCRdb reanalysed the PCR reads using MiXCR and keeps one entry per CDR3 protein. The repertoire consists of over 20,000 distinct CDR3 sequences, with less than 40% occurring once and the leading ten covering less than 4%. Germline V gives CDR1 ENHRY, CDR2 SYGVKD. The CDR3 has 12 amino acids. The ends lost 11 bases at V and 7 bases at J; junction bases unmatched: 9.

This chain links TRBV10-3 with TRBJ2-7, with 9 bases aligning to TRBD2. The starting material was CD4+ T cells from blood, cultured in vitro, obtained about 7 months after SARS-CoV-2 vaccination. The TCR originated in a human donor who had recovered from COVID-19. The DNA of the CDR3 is TGTGCCTCGGGACTAGCTCTTGGAGAGCAGTACTTC. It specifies CASGLALGEQYF.